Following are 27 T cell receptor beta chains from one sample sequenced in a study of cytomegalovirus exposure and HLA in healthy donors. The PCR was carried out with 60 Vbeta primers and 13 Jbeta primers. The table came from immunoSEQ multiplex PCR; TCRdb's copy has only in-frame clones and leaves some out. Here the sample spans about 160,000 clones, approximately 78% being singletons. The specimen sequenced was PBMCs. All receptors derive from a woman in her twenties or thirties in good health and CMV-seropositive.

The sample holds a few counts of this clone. The CDR3 sequence: CASSKPETGVRIHHF. The CDR3, as DNA: TGTGCCAGCAGCAAACCTGAAACAGGGGTGAGGATTCACCACTTT. The chain has TRBV21-1 and TRBJ1-6; whether TRBD1, the table's D call, matches the DNA was not checked. TRBV21-1 is tagged as a pseudogene. The CDR3 has 15 residues.

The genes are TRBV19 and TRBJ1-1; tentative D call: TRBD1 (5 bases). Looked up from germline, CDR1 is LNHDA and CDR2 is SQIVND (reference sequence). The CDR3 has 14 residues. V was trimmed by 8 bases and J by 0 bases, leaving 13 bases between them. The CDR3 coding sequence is TGTGCCAGTCGACGGCAGGGAATGAACACTGAAGCTTTCTTT. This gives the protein CASRRQGMNTEAFF.

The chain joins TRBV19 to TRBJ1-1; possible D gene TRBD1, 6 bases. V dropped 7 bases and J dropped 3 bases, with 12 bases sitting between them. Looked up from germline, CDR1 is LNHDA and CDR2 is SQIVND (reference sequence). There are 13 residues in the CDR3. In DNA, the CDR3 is TGTGCCAGTAAATTAAACAGGGACACTGAAGCTTTCTTT. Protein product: CASKLNRDTEAFF.

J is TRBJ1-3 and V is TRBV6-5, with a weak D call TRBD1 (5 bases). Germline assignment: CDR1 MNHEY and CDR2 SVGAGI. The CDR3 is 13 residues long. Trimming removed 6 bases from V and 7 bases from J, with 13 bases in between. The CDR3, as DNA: TGTGCCAGCAGACCTCCATGGGGCAACACCATATATTTT. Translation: CASRPPWGNTIYF.

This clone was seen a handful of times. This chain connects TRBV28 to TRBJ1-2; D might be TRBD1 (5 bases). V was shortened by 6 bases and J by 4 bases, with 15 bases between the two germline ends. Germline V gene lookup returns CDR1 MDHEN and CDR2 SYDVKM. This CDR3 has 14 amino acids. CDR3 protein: CASSPSRVGYGYTF. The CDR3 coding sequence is TGTGCCAGCAGCCCGAGCAGGGTGGGCTATGGCTACACCTTC.

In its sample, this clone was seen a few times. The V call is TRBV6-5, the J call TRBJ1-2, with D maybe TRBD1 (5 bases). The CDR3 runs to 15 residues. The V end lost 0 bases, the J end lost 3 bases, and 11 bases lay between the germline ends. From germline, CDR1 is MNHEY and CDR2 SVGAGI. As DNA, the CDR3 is TGTGCCAGCAGTTACTCAGGATCAGGGCACTATGGCTACACCTTC. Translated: CASSYSGSGHYGYTF.

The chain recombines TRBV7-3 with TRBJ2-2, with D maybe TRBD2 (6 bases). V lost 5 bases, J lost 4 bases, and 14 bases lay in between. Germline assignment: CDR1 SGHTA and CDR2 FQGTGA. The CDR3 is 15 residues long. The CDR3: CASSRGLSGTGELFF. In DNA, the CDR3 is TGTGCCAGCAGCCGGGGGTTGTCGGGCACCGGGGAGCTGTTTTTT.

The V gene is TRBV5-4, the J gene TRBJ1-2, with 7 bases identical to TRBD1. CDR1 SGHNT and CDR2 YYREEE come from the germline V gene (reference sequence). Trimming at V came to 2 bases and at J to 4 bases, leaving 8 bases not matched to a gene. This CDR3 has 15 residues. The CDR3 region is CASSFEGQRFYGYTF. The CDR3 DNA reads TGTGCCAGCAGCTTCGAGGGACAGCGTTTCTATGGCTACACCTTC.

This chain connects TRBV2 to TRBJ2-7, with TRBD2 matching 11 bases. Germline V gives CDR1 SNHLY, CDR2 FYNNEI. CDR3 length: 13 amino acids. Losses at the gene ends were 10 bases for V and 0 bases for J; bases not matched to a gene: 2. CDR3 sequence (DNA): TGTGCCACTAGCGGGGGGCCCTCCTACGAGCAGTACTTC. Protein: CATSGGPSYEQYF.

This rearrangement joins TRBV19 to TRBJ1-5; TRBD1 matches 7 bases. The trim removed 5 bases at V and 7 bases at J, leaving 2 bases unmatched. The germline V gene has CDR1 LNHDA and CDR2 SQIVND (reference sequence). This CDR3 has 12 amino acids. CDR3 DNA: TGTGCCAGTAGTGACAGGGCCCAGCCCCAGCATTTT. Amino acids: CASSDRAQPQHF.

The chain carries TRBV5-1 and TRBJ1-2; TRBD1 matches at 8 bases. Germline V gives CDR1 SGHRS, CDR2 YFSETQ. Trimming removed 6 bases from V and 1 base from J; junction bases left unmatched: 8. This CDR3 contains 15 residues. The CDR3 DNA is TGCGCCAGCATCGCGGGGACAGGAGATAACTATGGCTACACCTTC. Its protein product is CASIAGTGDNYGYTF.

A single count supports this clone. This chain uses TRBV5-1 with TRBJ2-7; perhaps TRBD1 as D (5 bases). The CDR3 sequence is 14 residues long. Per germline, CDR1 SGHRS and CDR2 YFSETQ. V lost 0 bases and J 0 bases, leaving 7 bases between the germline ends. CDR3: CASSLAGHSYEQYF. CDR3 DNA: TGCGCCAGCAGCTTGGCAGGGCACTCCTACGAGCAGTACTTC.

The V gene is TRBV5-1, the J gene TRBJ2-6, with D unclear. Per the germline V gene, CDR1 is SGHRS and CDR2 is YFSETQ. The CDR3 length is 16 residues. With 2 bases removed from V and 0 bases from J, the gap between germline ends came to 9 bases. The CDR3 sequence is CASSLQQSSGANVLTF. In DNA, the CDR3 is TGCGCCAGCAGCTTACAACAGAGCTCTGGGGCCAACGTCCTGACTTTC. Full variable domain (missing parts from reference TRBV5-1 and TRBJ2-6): KAGVTQTPRYLIKTRGQQVTLSCSPISGHRSVSWYQQTPGQGLQFLFEYFSETQRNKGNFPGRFSGRQFSNSRSEMNVSTLELGDSALYLCASSLQQSSGANVLTFGAGSRLTVL.

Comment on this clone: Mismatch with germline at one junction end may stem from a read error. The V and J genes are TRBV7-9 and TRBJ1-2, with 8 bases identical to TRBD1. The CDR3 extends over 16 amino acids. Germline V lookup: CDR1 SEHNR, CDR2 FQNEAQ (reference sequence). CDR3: CSSKRSSTGGNYGYTF. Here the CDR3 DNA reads TGTTCCAGCAAACGGAGTTCCACAGGGGGAAATTATGGCTACACCTTC.

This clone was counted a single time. The CDR3 is CASTPVRGGPSETQYF. The CDR3, as DNA: TGCGCCAGCACCCCTGTCCGGGGGGGGCCTTCGGAGACCCAGTACTTC. The rearrangement uses TRBV5-1 and TRBJ2-5, with 8 bases fitting TRBD2. V was pared by 6 bases and J by 5 bases, with 15 bases of the junction left unmatched. This CDR3 has 16 residues. The germline CDR1 and CDR2 sequences are SGHRS and YFSETQ.

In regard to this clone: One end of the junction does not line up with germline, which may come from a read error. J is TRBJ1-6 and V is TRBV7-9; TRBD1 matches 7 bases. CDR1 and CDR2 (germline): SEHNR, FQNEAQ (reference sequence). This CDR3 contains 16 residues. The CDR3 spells CANSLASGGNNSPLHF. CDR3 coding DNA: TGTGCCAACAGCTTGGCCTCAGGGGGTAATAATTCACCCCTCCACTTT.

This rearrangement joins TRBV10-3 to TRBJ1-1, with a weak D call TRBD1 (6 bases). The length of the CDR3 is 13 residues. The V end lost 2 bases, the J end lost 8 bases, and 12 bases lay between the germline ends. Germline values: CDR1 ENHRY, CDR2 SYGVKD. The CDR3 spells CAISESPGAEAFF. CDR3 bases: TGTGCCATCAGTGAGAGCCCAGGGGCAGAAGCTTTCTTT.

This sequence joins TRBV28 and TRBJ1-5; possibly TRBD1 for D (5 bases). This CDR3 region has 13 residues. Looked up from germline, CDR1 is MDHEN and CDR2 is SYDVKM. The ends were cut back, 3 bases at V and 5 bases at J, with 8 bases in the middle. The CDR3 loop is CASSFSGYQPQHF. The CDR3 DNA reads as TGTGCCAGCAGTTTCTCAGGGTATCAGCCCCAGCATTTT.

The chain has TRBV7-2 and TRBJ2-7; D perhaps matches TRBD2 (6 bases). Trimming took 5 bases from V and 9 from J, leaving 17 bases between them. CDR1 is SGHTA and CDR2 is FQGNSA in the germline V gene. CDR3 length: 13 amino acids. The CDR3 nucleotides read TGTGCCAGCAGCGCCCAGCTAGCGACGGGGCAGTACTTC. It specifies CASSAQLATGQYF.

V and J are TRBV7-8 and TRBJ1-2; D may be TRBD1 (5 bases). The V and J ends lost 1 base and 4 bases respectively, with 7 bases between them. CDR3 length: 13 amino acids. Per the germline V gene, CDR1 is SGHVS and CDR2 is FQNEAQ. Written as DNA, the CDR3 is TGTGCCAGCAGCTTAGGACAGATCTATGGCTACACCTTC. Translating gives CASSLGQIYGYTF.

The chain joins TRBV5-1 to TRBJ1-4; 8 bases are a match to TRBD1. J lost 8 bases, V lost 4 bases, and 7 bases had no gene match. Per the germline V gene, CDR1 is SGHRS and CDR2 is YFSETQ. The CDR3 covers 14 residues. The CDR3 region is CASSPADRGEKLFF. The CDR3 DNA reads TGCGCCAGCAGCCCTGCCGACAGGGGAGAAAAACTGTTTTTT.

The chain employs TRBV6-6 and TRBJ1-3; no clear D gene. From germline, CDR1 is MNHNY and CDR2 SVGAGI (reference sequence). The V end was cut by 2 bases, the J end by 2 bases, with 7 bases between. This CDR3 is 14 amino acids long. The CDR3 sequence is CASSYGEAGNTIYF. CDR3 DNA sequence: TGTGCCAGCAGTTACGGGGAGGCTGGAAACACCATATATTTT.

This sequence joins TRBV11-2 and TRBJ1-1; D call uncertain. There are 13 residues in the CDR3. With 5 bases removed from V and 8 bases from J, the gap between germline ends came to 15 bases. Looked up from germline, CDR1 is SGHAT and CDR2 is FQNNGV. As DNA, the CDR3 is TGTGCCAGCAGCCCTATTAAGGACTACGAAGCTTTCTTT. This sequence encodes CASSPIKDYEAFF.

The CDR3 DNA sequence: TGTGCCAGCAGCGAGAGGCTTACAAAAACTGAAGCTTTCTTT. It yields the protein CASSERLTKTEAFF. V is TRBV9 and J is TRBJ1-1; D is ambiguous. V lost 3 bases, J lost 5 bases, and 14 bases lay in between. In germline, CDR1 is SGDLS, CDR2 YYNGEE. This CDR3 spans 14 amino acids.

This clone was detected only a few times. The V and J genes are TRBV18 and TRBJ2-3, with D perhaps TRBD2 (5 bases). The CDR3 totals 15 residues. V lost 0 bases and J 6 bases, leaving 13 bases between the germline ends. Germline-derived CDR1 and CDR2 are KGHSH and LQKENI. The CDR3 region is CASSPPSAGSDTQYF. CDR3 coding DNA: TGTGCCAGCTCACCACCGAGCGCGGGTTCCGATACGCAGTATTTT.

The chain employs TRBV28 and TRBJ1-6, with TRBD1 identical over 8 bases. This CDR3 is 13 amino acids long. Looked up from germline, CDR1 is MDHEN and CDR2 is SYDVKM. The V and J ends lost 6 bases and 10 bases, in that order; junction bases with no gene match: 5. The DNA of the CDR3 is TGTGCCAGCAGGACAGGGGTTGGATCACCCCTCCACTTT. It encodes CASRTGVGSPLHF.

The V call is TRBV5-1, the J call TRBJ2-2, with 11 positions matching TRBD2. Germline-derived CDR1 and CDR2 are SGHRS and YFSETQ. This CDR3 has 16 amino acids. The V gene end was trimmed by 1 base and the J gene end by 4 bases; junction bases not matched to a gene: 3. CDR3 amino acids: CASSLSLAGGTGELFF. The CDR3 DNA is TGCGCCAGCAGCTTGTCGCTAGCGGGGGGCACCGGGGAGCTGTTTTTT.